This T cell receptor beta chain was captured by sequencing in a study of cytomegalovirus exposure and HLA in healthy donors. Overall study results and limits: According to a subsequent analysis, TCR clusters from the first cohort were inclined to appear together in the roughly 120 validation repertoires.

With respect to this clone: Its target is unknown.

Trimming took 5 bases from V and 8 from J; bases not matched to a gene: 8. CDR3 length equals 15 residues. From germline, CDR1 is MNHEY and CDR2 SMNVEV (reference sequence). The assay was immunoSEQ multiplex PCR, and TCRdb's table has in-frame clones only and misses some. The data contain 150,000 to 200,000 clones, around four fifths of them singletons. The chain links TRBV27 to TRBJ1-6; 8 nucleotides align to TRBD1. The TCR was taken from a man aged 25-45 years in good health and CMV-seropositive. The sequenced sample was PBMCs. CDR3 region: CASSTLDRVDSPLHF. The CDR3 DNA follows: TGTGCCAGCAGTACCCTGGACAGGGTCGATTCACCCCTCCACTTT.